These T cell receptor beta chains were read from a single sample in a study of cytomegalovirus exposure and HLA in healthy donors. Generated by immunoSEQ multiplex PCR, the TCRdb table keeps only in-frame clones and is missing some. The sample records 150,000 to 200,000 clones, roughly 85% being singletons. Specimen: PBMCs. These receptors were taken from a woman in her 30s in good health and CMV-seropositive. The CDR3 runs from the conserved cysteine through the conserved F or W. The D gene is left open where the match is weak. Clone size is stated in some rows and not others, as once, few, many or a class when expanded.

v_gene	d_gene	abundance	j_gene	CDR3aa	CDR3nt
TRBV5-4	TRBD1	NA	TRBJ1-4	CASSLVLAGTGGQKDEKLFF	TGTGCCAGCAGCTTGGTCCTGGCAGGGACAGGGGGGCAAAAGGATGAAAAACTGTTTTTT
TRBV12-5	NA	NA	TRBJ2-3	CASGLILDRNTDTQYF	TGTGCTAGTGGTTTGATCCTCGACAGAAACACAGATACGCAGTATTTT
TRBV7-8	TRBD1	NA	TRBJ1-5	CASSLVQGGNQPQHF	TGTGCCAGCAGCTTAGTACAGGGGGGCAATCAGCCCCAGCATTTT
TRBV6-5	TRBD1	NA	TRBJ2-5	CASSYIPGGLGETQYF	TGTGCCAGCAGTTACATACCAGGGGGCCTGGGAGAGACCCAGTACTTC
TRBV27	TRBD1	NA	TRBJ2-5	CASSGGTGGFPQETQYF	TGTGCCAGCAGTGGAGGGACAGGGGGCTTCCCCCAAGAGACCCAGTACTTC
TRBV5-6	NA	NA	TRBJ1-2	CASSLIRAGSNYGYTF	TGTGCCAGCAGCTTGATCAGGGCAGGGTCTAACTATGGCTACACCTTC
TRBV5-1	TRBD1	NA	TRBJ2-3	CASSSGQGSTDTQYF	TGCGCCAGCAGCTCTGGACAGGGGAGCACAGATACGCAGTATTTT
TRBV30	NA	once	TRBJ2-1	CAWSVGGVNEQFF	TGTGCCTGGAGTGTAGGAGGGGTCAATGAGCAGTTCTTC
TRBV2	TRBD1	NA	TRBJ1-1	CASSRGQRTEAFF	TGTGCCAGCAGTAGGGGACAGAGGACTGAAGCTTTCTTT
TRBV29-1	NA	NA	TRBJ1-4	CSVGEGPLRPGGNEKLFF	TGCAGCGTTGGTGAGGGCCCACTCCGACCCGGAGGGAATGAAAAACTGTTTTTT
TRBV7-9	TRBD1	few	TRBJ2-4	CASSLSTGGVEYF	TGTGCCAGCAGCTTATCCACAGGGGGCGTTGAGTACTTC
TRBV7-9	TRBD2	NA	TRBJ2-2	CASSLGTSGNTGELFF	TGTGCCAGCAGCTTAGGGACTAGCGGTAACACCGGGGAGCTGTTTTTT
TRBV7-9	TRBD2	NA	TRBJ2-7	CASSIGGWGGGIPDEQYF	TGTGCCAGCAGCATAGGCGGGTGGGGCGGGGGGATTCCAGACGAGCAGTACTTC
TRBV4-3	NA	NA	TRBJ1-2	CASSQYGGVGYTF	TGCGCCAGCAGCCAATACGGGGGAGTAGGCTACACCTTC
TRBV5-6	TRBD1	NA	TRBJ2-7	CASSGSGQGDSYEQYF	TGTGCCAGCAGCGGTAGTGGACAGGGGGACTCCTACGAGCAGTACTTC
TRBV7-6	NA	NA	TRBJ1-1	CASTAGELGGAFF	TGTGCCAGCACCGCGGGGGAGCTCGGGGGAGCTTTCTTT
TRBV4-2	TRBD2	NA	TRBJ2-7	CASSRLKRGTSGGLSYEQYF	TGTGCCAGCAGCCGATTGAAACGAGGGACTAGCGGGGGGCTCTCCTACGAGCAGTACTTC
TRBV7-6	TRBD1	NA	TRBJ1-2	CASSQLEVGTGSGYTF	TGTGCCAGCAGCCAACTCGAGGTTGGGACAGGGAGCGGCTACACCTTC
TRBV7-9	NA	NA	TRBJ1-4	CASSLSGFNEKLFF	TGTGCCAGCAGCTTATCAGGGTTTAATGAAAAACTGTTTTTT
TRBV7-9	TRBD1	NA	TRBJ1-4	CASSLRTGDNEKLFF	TGTGCCAGCAGCTTAAGGACAGGGGATAATGAAAAACTGTTTTTT
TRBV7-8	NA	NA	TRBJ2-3	CASSPPRRNLDTQYF	TGTGCCAGCAGCCCTCCGAGGCGGAACCTAGATACGCAGTATTTT
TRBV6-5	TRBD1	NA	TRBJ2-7	CASNAGQGGYEQYF	TGTGCCAGCAATGCCGGACAGGGGGGCTACGAGCAGTACTTC
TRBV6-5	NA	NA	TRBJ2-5	CASRTAGYQETQYF	TGTGCCAGCAGGACGGCGGGATACCAAGAGACCCAGTACTTC
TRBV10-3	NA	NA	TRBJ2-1	CAISGFGDNEQFF	TGTGCCATCAGTGGGTTCGGGGACAATGAGCAGTTCTTC
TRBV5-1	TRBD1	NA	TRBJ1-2	CASRLPGQNYGYTF	TGCGCCAGCAGACTTCCGGGACAGAACTATGGCTACACCTTC
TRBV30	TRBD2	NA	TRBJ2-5	CAWSPGLAGYQETQYF	TGTGCCTGGAGCCCGGGACTAGCGGGGTACCAAGAGACCCAGTACTTC
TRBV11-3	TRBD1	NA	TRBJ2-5	CASSPRTGGWLMETQYF	TGTGCCAGCAGCCCCAGGACAGGGGGCTGGCTGATGGAGACCCAGTACTTC
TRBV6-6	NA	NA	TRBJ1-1	CASSYTEGRSTEAFF	TGTGCCAGCAGTTACACGGAAGGAAGGAGCACTGAAGCTTTCTTT
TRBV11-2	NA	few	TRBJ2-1	CASSLDRVYNEQFF	TGTGCCAGCAGCTTAGACAGGGTTTACAATGAGCAGTTCTTC
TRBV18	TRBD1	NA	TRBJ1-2	CASSPATGTNYGYTF	TGTGCCAGCTCGCCGGCGACAGGGACTAACTATGGCTACACCTTC
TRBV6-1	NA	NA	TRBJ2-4	CASSEDPGLANLAKNIQYF	TGTGCCAGCAGTGAAGATCCGGGTCTCGCCAACTTAGCCAAAAACATTCAGTACTTC
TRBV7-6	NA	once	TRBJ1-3	CASSPTTVFSGNTIYF	TGTGCCAGCAGCCCGACGACAGTCTTCTCTGGAAACACCATATATTTT
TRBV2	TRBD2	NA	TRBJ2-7	CASSVTGLAYYEQYF	TGTGCCAGCAGCGTGACGGGACTAGCGTACTACGAGCAGTACTTC
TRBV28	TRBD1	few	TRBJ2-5	CASAVRTGLQETQYF	TGTGCCAGCGCTGTGAGGACAGGCCTCCAAGAGACCCAGTACTTC
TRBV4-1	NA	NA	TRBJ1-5	CASSQGEARGSNQPQHF	TGCGCCAGCAGCCAAGGTGAGGCTAGGGGTAGCAATCAGCCCCAGCATTTT
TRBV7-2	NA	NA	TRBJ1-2	CASYVLGQGHGYTF	TGTGCCAGCTATGTCTTGGGGCAGGGCCATGGCTACACCTTC
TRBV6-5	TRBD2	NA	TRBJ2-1	CASSFSGGAVYEQFF	TGTGCCAGCAGTTTTAGCGGGGGGGCCGTCTATGAGCAGTTCTTC
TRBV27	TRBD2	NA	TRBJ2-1	CASSLPGLAGGLSDEQFF	TGTGCCAGCAGTTTACCCGGACTAGCGGGAGGGTTATCGGATGAGCAGTTCTTC
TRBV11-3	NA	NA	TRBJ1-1	CASSDTGSTEAFF	TGTGCCAGCAGCGATACAGGGAGCACTGAAGCTTTCTTT
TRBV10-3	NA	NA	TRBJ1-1	CAISGQLNTEAFF	TGTGCCATCTCCGGACAGTTGAACACTGAAGCTTTCTTT
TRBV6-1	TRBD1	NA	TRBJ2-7	CASRRQGANEQYF	TGTGCCAGCAGAAGACAGGGGGCAAACGAGCAGTACTTC
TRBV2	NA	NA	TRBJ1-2	CASSEEGGYGYTF	TGTGCCAGCAGTGAAGAGGGAGGATATGGCTACACCTTC
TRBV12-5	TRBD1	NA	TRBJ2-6	CASGLGTGVSSGANVLTF	TGTGCTAGTGGTTTGGGGACAGGGGTAAGCTCTGGGGCCAACGTCCTGACTTTC
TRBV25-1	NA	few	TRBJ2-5	CASSESGTQYF	TGTGCCAGCAGTGAATCAGGGACCCAGTACTTC
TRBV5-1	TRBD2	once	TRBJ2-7	CASSPSGRTDEQYF	TGCGCCAGCAGCCCTAGCGGGAGAACCGACGAGCAGTACTTC
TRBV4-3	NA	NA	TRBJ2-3	CASSQDRGGLSTDTQYF	TGCGCCAGCAGCCAAGATCGTGGCGGCCTAAGCACAGATACGCAGTATTTT
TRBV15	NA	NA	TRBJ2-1	CATSRGADRKRNNEQFF	TGTGCCACCAGCAGGGGCGCTGACAGGAAACGAAACAATGAGCAGTTCTTC
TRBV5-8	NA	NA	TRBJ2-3	CASTAEVGGTDTQYF	TGTGCCAGCACCGCGGAGGTGGGAGGCACAGATACGCAGTATTTT
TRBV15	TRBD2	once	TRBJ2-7	CATSRGGVAGSYEQYF	TGTGCCACCAGCAGAGGGGGAGTAGCGGGGTCCTACGAGCAGTACTTC
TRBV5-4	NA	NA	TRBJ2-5	CASSLNIGTKETQYF	TGTGCCAGCAGCTTGAATATAGGGACAAAGGAGACCCAGTACTTC
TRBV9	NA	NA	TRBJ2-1	CASSVVSGNEQFF	TGTGCCAGCAGCGTAGTGTCGGGAAATGAGCAGTTCTTC
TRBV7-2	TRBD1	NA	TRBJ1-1	CASNLGTGRNTEAFF	TGTGCCAGTAATCTGGGGACAGGGCGAAACACTGAAGCTTTCTTT
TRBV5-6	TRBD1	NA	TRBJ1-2	CASSLLGWEAGTGKGGYTF	TGTGCCAGCAGCCTGCTGGGATGGGAAGCCGGGACAGGGAAGGGCGGCTACACCTTC